This record concerns one T cell receptor (beta chain) sequence. The antigen this receptor binds is unknown. No base quality information exists; no much larger clone differs at one position. Using the deep immunoSEQ assay, multiplex PCR amplified TCR CDR3 regions from genomic DNA. Extracted genomic DNA from each cell subset was spread evenly across all wells of several immunoSEQ 96-well plates, with each plate serving as a replicate. Each replicate PCR for sorted subsets received about 180 ng genomic DNA, equal to around 32,000 T cell genomes. Purified libraries were quantified with a Qubit 3.0 fluorometer, sized on a Bioanalyzer 2100, and re-quantified with the KAPA Library Quantification kit. A separate single-read 150-cycle Illumina NextSeq 550 flow cell was used to sequence each immunoSEQ 96-well plate. Regarding the original processing steps: Because the immunoSEQ output included only junctional sequences and no quality scores, the filtering could not be the same as the filtering used for full-length reads. To assign V/J genes and CDR3, sequences were annotated using PyIR, a Python wrapper for IgBLAST v1.9, with IMGT germline references. Any read was removed if the V/J assignment was weak (E-value above 1e-6), the CDR3 was missing, or the read contained stop codons, out-of-frame junctions, or ambiguous translated residues. V3J clonotypes were defined by identical inferred V gene, J gene, and CDR3 amino acid sequence. To compute the percentage overlap between repertoires, the number of shared unique clonotypes was divided by the size of the smaller repertoire. Richness of each repertoire was evaluated using RTK rarefaction, the Chao1 estimator, and Recon v2.1 estimates of unobserved clonotypes. Generation probabilities were computed with OLGA for all TCRbeta clonotypes obtained by the gDNA method from several donors. TCRdb took this table from immuneACCESS and kept in-frame rearrangements with V and J called. Such tables lack part of the clones; where checked against another copy, unresolved V genes explain under half of the gap, and the rest is unexplained. V, J and clone size were drawn from that table, and D and trimming were deduced from the DNA. The sample table shows fewer than 1 million clones, and 90% to 98% are seen once. The ten largest make up roughly 0.23% of the sample.

Trimming at the junction amounts to 0 bases on V and 2 bases on J, and the germline ends lie 14 bases apart. Measured from the cysteine to the phenylalanine, the CDR3 is 16 residues long. CDR3 DNA only is kept here, 48 bases in frame from base 1. As encoded in the germline V gene (reference sequence), CDR1 is SEHNR while CDR2 is FQNEAQ. This entry comes from a study of shared clonotypes between healthy human individuals (TCRdb year 2020). In the study overall: Two women and a few men aged 18 to 49 years were included in the cohort. For each donor, CD4 naive and CD4 memory were each run on three plates, CD8 naive on two plates, and CD8 memory on one plate. To estimate repertoire size and how much clonotype sharing occurs between individuals, the study deeply sequenced the blood TCR repertoires of roughly 5 healthy adults. Different laboratories and diverse techniques were used to prepare libraries and sequence TCR repertoires, to increase sequencing depth and limit assay-specific biases. Between about 0.8 and 9.5 billion PBMCs per donor were obtained by leukapheresis.

CD8 naive samples were CD45RO-negative cells positively selected for CCR7, giving a CD45RA+CCR7+ population that excluded TemRA cells. The donors were healthy, HIV-negative adults who had no recently reported acute infections or vaccinations. Every donor was a Caucasian adult residing in Nashville, Tennessee, USA. Blood was obtained by leukapheresis, after which PBMCs were separated by Ficoll-Histopaque density gradient centrifugation and cryopreserved in liquid nitrogen vapor phase. Analytical flow cytometry was used to check the purity and quantity of each magnetically sorted T cell population. Genomic DNA was isolated from each sorted fraction and quantified by UV absorbance on a Nanodrop 2000c. The full study reports these points: The small number of donors limited the genetic and exposure-history diversity represented. Across a handful of donors, about 5% of naive CD4, roughly 3.5% of naive CD8, 2% to 2.5% of memory CD4, and roughly 0.41% of memory CD8 clonotypes were shared. Sampling was restricted to blood, and TCR repertoires in tissues likely differ from the TCR repertoires found in blood. Based on pairwise subsampling, the degree of clonotype sharing among donors was expected to be affected by sequencing depth. Incomplete sequencing was indicated by rarefaction of sorted-subset datasets, despite the large sequencing depth. Larger estimated clonotype richness was generally found for naive subsets than for memory subsets. Clonotypes shared by all four sorted-subset donors showed higher generation probabilities than non-shared clonotypes.

This chain joins TRBV7-9 to TRBJ2-7; the D gene is possibly TRBD2, with 7 bases matching. Sequenced sample: naive CD8+ T cells sorted from blood. What the cell subset or site label conveys for this sample: CD45RA+CCR7+. This TCR was sampled from a man younger than 40 in good health. The base sequence is TGTGCCAGCAGCTTAGCCGAGGGGGGGCGACCCTACGAGCAGTACTTC. This translates into CASSLAEGGRPYEQYF.